This T cell receptor beta chain was sequenced for a study of blood T cell repertoires in COVID-19 (TCRdb year 2020). For context, the study as a whole: The collaborator samples originated in the United States, Italy and Spain and spanned the acute and convalescent phases of COVID-19. The material from the prospective study consisted of cDNA or gDNA derived from T cells, B-cell-depleted T cells, or PBMCs. A freely available public database, intended as a resource for researchers studying the immune response to SARS-CoV-2, is where the repertoires were released. Sample metadata almost always included a de-identified subject ID, COVID-19 status, age in years and sex. Where available, HLA class I and class II types were taken from metadata supplied by the sample provider and were not determined by assay-based typing. Samples came from the ongoing ImmuneRACE study (first 160 participants) plus 1,254 subjects from 6 global collaborators. Deeply sampled blood TCRbeta repertoires from subjects exposed to, actively infected with, or recovered from COVID-19 were included in the dataset.

The collaborating institutions used their own protocols to collect whole blood in K2EDTA tubes. For TCRbeta analysis, collaborator samples were shipped as frozen whole blood, as isolated PBMCs, or as DNA extracted from either sample type. A remark on this clone: Its binding antigen is unknown. No per-base quality is available; no much larger clone lies one base away.

CDR1 and CDR2 (SGHKS, YYEKEE) derive from the germline V gene (reference sequence). V lost 0 bases and J lost 7 bases, and the count of bases not matched to a germline gene is 2. The CDR3 runs 14 residues from the cysteine to the phenylalanine. Just CDR3 DNA is preserved here, 42 bases in frame from base 1. Overall study results and their limits: How much clinical and demographic metadata was included differed by source and by participant, and the metadata was provided uncurated.

TCRbeta CDR3 regions were amplified from genomic DNA using the immunoSEQ Assay, a bias-controlled multiplex PCR. As for how the authors treated the data: The number of nucleated cells in each sample was estimated from the amplification of reference gene primers within the assay. Sequence reads were collapsed and filtered to measure the absolute abundance of every unique TCRbeta CDR3 rearrangement. Productive Simpson clonality was computed per sample as the square root of Simpson's diversity index over productive rearrangements. Drawn from immuneACCESS, this table holds only the in-frame rearrangements with V and J called that TCRdb kept. Clones are partly lost; checked studies trace under half to an unresolved V gene and leave the rest unexplained. D and trimming were read from the DNA, whereas the V and J calls and clone size are those reported in that table. This sample gives around 100,000 clones in total; 75% to 90% of them show up just once. The ten largest clones represent more than 10% of the sample.

The rearranged chain carries TRBV5-5 and TRBJ1-4; 8 middle bases align to TRBD1. The TCR originated in a human donor in a cohort sampled during active COVID-19. Sequencing was carried out using peripheral blood. The DNA reads TGTGCCAGCAGCTTGGGGACAGGGACTGAAAAACTGTTTTTT. The translation is CASSLGTGTEKLFF. With the rest looked up from the reference TRBV5-5 and TRBJ1-4 genes rather than sequenced, the full variable domain is DAGVTQSPTHLIKTRGQQVTLRCSPISGHKSVSWYQQVLGQGPQFIFQYYEKEERGRGNFPDRFSARQFPNYSSELNVNALLLGDSALYLCASSLGTGTEKLFFGSGTQLSVL.